One and the same sample provided the 11 T cell receptor beta chains below, sequenced in a study of CD8 T cells in ankylosing spondylitis. TCRdb used MiXCR to reprocess the 5' RACE reads, holding one entry per CDR3 protein. The data contain around 140,000 distinct CDR3 sequences, 10% to 12% of them singletons. What was sequenced was blood, either unsorted or a sorted T cell fraction (not recorded which). Receptor source: a female donor with ankylosing spondylitis or in good health (not recorded which).

This clonotype appeared many times. The genes are TRBV20-1 and TRBJ2-7; the match to TRBD1 covers 12 bases. This CDR3 comprises 13 residues. Per the germline V gene, CDR1 is DFQATT and CDR2 is SNEGSKA (reference sequence). V shed 6 bases and J 3 bases; nucleotides not matched to a gene: 3. CDR3 sequence (DNA): TGCAGTGCCGGGACAGGGGGCAACTACGAGCAGTACTTC. Translated: CSAGTGGNYEQYF.

This clonotype was counted many times. The chain is built from TRBV28 and TRBJ2-1; D remains unclear. The CDR3 spans 15 residues. The germline CDR1 and CDR2 sequences are MDHEN and SYDVKM. Trimming left V 9 bases short and J 6 bases short, with 21 bases between. For the CDR3, the DNA is TGTGCCAGACACCCCCAAAAAAGACCCGGCAATGAGCAGTTCTTC. Its protein is CARHPQKRPGNEQFF.

This clonotype was seen many times. This chain links TRBV20-1 with TRBJ1-2; unclear D gene. From germline, CDR1 is DFQATT and CDR2 SNEGSKA (reference sequence). CDR3 size: 13 residues. V lost 0 bases, J lost 8 bases, and 13 bases lay in between. CDR3 in amino acids: CSARDTGERGYTF. CDR3 nucleotide sequence: TGCAGTGCTAGAGATACGGGAGAGAGGGGCTACACCTTC.

The table lists this clonotype with many counts. The J gene is TRBJ2-5, the V gene TRBV18; weak D call: TRBD1 (6 bases). V lost 6 bases and J lost 4, with 12 bases in between. This CDR3 contains 13 residues. CDR1 and CDR2 (germline): KGHSH, LQKENI. In DNA form, the CDR3 reads TGTGCCAGCTCTCCAGTACAGGGAGAGACCCAGTACTTC. Residues: CASSPVQGETQYF.

The sample holds many counts of this clonotype. The chain joins TRBV28 to TRBJ1-5, with 9 bases lining up with TRBD1. CDR3 size: 14 residues. CDR1 and CDR2 (germline): MDHEN, SYDVKM. J lost 5 bases, V lost 5 bases, and 4 bases had no gene match. CDR3 residues: CASSEDRGDQPQHF. DNA of the CDR3: TGTGCCAGCAGTGAGGACAGGGGCGATCAGCCCCAGCATTTT.

This clonotype was counted ten times or more. This chain joins TRBV6-6 and TRBJ1-2; D gene uncertain. V gave up 0 bases and J gave up 14 bases, with 10 bases separating them. Germline V gives CDR1 MNHNY, CDR2 SVGAGI (reference sequence). This CDR3 has 11 amino acids. CDR3 DNA: TGTGCCAGCAGTTACTCCTGGGCGAAAACCTTC. Its protein product is CASSYSWAKTF.

This clonotype was found many times. The V gene is TRBV7-9, the J gene TRBJ1-1; no clear D. Per the germline V gene, CDR1 is SEHNR and CDR2 is FQNEAQ (reference sequence). This CDR3 comprises 11 residues. The V end was cut by 7 bases, the J end by 12 bases, with 15 bases between. The CDR3 here is CASTLRIGTFF. The CDR3 DNA reads TGTGCCAGCACGCTTCGGATAGGTACTTTCTTT.

This clonotype came up many times. This chain uses TRBV28 with TRBJ2-7; D gene uncertain. Trimming stripped 3 bases from V and 0 bases from J, with 12 bases between. The CDR3 length is 15 residues. From germline, CDR1 is MDHEN and CDR2 SYDVKM. This CDR3 is CASSFSGPGSYEQYF. The DNA for the CDR3 is TGTGCCAGCAGTTTTTCCGGTCCTGGCTCCTACGAGCAGTACTTC.

This chain joins TRBV5-1 and TRBJ1-2; D uncertain. The V and J ends lost 5 bases and 5 bases respectively, with 16 bases between them. This CDR3 is built from 14 residues. Looked up from germline, CDR1 is SGHRS and CDR2 is YFSETQ. CDR3 DNA: TGCGCCAGCAGGAGGGAAGAGGGCGAGTATGGCTACACCTTC. It codes for CASRREEGEYGYTF.

The sample holds a few counts of this clonotype. The V call is TRBV7-8, the J call TRBJ1-5, with TRBD1 matching 12 bases. The CDR3 sequence is 16 residues long. The junction had 6 bases not matched to a gene; V was cut back by 5 bases and J by 4 bases. Germline V lookup: CDR1 SGHVS, CDR2 FQNEAQ. The chain's CDR3 is CASSPRDRGPNQPQHF. For the CDR3, the DNA is TGTGCCAGCAGCCCCCGGGACAGGGGGCCGAATCAGCCCCAGCATTTT.

This clonotype has at least ten counts. J is TRBJ2-3 and V is TRBV11-1; 12 bases line up with TRBD2. Germline values: CDR1 SGHAT, CDR2 FQDESV (reference sequence). J gave up 4 bases and V 4 bases, and 9 bases lay outside the gene matches. The CDR3 is 17 amino acids. The CDR3 loop reads CASSSRTSGAGADTQYF. The DNA of the CDR3 is TGTGCCAGCAGCTCCCGGACTAGCGGGGCAGGGGCAGATACGCAGTATTTT.